This T cell receptor (beta chain) originates from a study of early T cells in non-severe SARS-CoV-2 infection. Study overall: Chains were not paired, and sequencing was done on bulk RNA from unsorted whole blood.

One entry per CDR3 protein results from TCRdb running MiXCR on the 5' RACE reads. Of under 70,000 distinct CDR3 sequences listed, around 6% are singletons. The sample holds many counts of this clonotype. The CDR3 consists of 16 residues. Germline V gives CDR1 SGDLS, CDR2 YYNGEE. V was pared by 0 bases and J by 2 bases, with 5 bases of the junction left unmatched. This sequence was found in an adult who was a healthcare worker with PCR-confirmed SARS-CoV-2 infection or an uninfected control (not recorded which). The specimen was whole blood. The chain recombines TRBV9 with TRBJ2-3; TRBD2 matches at 8 bases. The CDR3 loop is CASSVAAGADTDTQYF. The CDR3 DNA reads as TGTGCCAGCAGCGTAGCAGCGGGAGCGGACACAGATACGCAGTATTTT.